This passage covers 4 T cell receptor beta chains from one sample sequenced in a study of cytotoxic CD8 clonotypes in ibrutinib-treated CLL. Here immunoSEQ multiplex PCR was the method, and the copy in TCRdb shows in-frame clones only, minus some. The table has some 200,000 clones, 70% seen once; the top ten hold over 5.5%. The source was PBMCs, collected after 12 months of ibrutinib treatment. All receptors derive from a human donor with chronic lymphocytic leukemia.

DNA for the CDR3: TGTGCCTGGAGTTCCCCTAACACCATATATTTT. Translating it yields CAWSSPNTIYF. This chain joins TRBV30 and TRBJ1-3; D gene ambiguous. This CDR3 spans 11 amino acids. V lost 2 bases and J 7 bases, leaving 6 bases between the germline ends. Germline V gives CDR1 GTSNPN, CDR2 SVGIG (reference sequence).

The CDR3 reads CASSTTGAGELFF. The CDR3 region has the DNA TGTGCCAGCAGTACTACAGGGGCCGGGGAGCTGTTTTTT. The rearrangement links TRBV2 to TRBJ2-2; 7 positions agree with TRBD1. CDR3 length equals 13 residues. The trim removed 5 bases at V and 6 bases at J, leaving 3 bases unmatched. Germline CDR1 is SNHLY and CDR2 is FYNNEI.

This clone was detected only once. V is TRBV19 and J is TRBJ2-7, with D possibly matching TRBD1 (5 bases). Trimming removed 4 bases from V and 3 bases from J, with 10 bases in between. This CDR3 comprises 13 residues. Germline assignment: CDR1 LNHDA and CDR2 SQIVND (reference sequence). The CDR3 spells CASSNQGSYEQYF. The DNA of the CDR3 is TGTGCCAGTAGTAATCAGGGCAGCTACGAGCAGTACTTC.

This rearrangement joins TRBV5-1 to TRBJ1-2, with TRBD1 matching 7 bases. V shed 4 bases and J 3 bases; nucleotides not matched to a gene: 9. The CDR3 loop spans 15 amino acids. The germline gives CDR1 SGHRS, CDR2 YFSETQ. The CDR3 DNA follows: TGCGCCAGCAGCGGAACAGGGGAACGCTACTATGGCTACACCTTC. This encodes CASSGTGERYYGYTF.